This T cell receptor (beta chain) was identified during a study of a mutant IDH1 vaccine in newly diagnosed glioma (dated by TCRdb to the early 2020s). Background for the entire study: In the chemotherapy-containing groups, vaccination started alongside temozolomide cycles, whereas in patients who had radiotherapy alone it started 4-6 weeks after radiotherapy. Of the approximately 35 treated patients, approximately 60% were male and approximately 40% were female, and the mean age was approximately 39 years. Before enrollment, patients had received standard therapy of radiotherapy alone, temozolomide alone, or radiochemotherapy with temozolomide; most received the combination. The week-35 safety follow-up took place at visit V12, and the week-47 end of study took place at visit V13. Six visits were used for peripheral blood collection: V03 (baseline), V05, V07, V10, V12 and V13. For exploratory analyses, fewer than 30 treated patients had longitudinal TCRB deep sequencing done wherever samples were available.

What this sample's time point label stands for: week 35, safety follow-up. Each vaccine dose was 300 ug of a 20-mer mutant IDH1 peptide in Montanide, given subcutaneously with topical imiquimod. Patients received eight vaccinations in weeks 1, 3, 5, 7, 11, 15, 19 and 23, corresponding to visits V03 through V10. All donors had newly diagnosed IDH1-mutant astrocytomas of WHO grade 3 or 4 that showed loss of nuclear ATRX. The samples were drawn from NOA16, a multicentre, single-arm, open-label phase I trial in Germany that tested a mutant IDH1 peptide vaccine in humans for the first time. Genomic DNA for TCRB sequencing was isolated from EDTA blood with the DNeasy Blood and Tissue Kit. CDR3 length: 14 amino acids, cysteine to phenylalanine. Of the read, only the CDR3 DNA is kept; its 42 bases are in frame from base 1. The germline ends are 6 bases apart after V is trimmed by 2 bases and J by 1 base. According to the germline V gene (reference sequence), CDR1 reads PRHDT and CDR2 reads FYEKMQ.

Broader findings and caveats from the paper: Across multiple MHC alleles, vaccine-induced immune responses were seen in roughly 93% of patients. Availability determined which PBMC samples were chosen for TCRB deep sequencing. The authors noted that analyses of patient blood samples could not be reproduced because of sample limitations. Changes in the top peripheral T cell clonotypes picked up by TCRB sequencing did not appear to be linked to pseudoprogression.

Libraries were prepared through the immunoSEQ multiplex PCR assay. Rearranged TCR beta chain sequences were amplified with the hsTCRB Kit following the manufacturer's protocol. TCRB libraries were sequenced on an Illumina MiSeq. Per the original workflow: Demultiplexing, trimming and gene mapping were performed with the kit vendor's proprietary platform. The source is immuneACCESS, and TCRdb retained only in-frame sequences with V and J called. Part of the clones is not carried over; for the studies checked, unresolved V genes explain less than half of this, and the remainder is unexplained. D and trimming were read from the DNA, whereas the V and J calls and clone size are those reported in that table. A total of about 64,000 clones appear in this sample, 74% of them only once. Roughly 5% of the sample rests with the top ten. Regarding this clone: Its antigen has not been determined. Qualities for individual bases were not recorded, and no much larger clone is one base off.

The V and J segments used are TRBV13 and TRBJ1-5; the D gene lacks a confident call. The clonotype comes from a man in his fifties with glioma. The sequencing here drew on PBMCs, taken from a glioma patient whose treatment included an IDH1 peptide vaccine. The sequenced DNA is TGTGCCAGCAGCTTAAGAAGGAGCAATCAGCCCCAGCATTTT. This gives the protein CASSLRRSNQPQHF.